What follows are 26 T cell receptor beta chains derived from one specimen sequenced in a study of blood T cell repertoires in COVID-19. TCRdb's table, derived via immunoSEQ multiplex PCR, lists solely in-frame clones and lacks some. This table holds approximately 93,000 clones, about 87% found once. Sequencing was performed on peripheral blood. The receptors come from a human donor in a cohort sampled during active COVID-19.

J is TRBJ2-4 and V is TRBV3-1 (or the pseudogene TRBV3-2), with 7 bases fitting TRBD1. The CDR3 sequence is 19 residues long. CDR1 is LGHDT, CDR2 YNNKEL, per germline (reference sequence). The V gene end was trimmed by 6 bases and the J gene end by 1 base; junction bases not matched to a gene: 18. The CDR3 DNA reads as TGTGCCAGCAGTCAATTCCGGGACAGCGCTACTCGGGCCAAAAACATTCAGTACTTC. As protein: CASSQFRDSATRAKNIQYF.

The V and J genes are TRBV7-9 and TRBJ1-2, with 7 bases that match TRBD1. CDR1 is SEHNR and CDR2 is FQNEAQ in the germline V gene (reference sequence). Trimming removed 5 bases from V and 4 bases from J; junction bases left unmatched: 10. This CDR3 comprises 15 residues. CDR3 sequence (DNA): TGTGCCAGCAGCCCCCGGGACAGAATCCCCTATGGCTACACCTTC. This translates into CASSPRDRIPYGYTF.

J is TRBJ2-2 and V is TRBV19, with D perhaps matching TRBD2 (6 bases). V shed 0 bases and J shed 5 bases, with 13 bases lying between them. Looked up from germline, CDR1 is LNHDA and CDR2 is SQIVND (reference sequence). The CDR3 is 16 amino acids. CDR3 protein: CASSIDRGFATGELFF. CDR3 nucleotides: TGTGCCAGTAGTATAGACCGGGGGTTCGCAACCGGGGAGCTGTTTTTT.

The chain uses TRBV5-6 and TRBJ2-1; D may be TRBD2 (5 bases). CDR3 length equals 15 residues. The germline gives CDR1 SGHDT, CDR2 YYEEEE. Trimming left V 4 bases short and J 2 bases short, with 13 bases between. The CDR3 sequence: CASSPDWSAYNEQFF. CDR3 DNA: TGTGCCAGCAGCCCGGACTGGAGCGCCTACAATGAGCAGTTCTTC.

The chain combines TRBV7-6 with TRBJ2-7, with 7 bases matching TRBD1. The germline V gene has CDR1 SGHVS and CDR2 FNYEAQ. This CDR3 is 15 amino acids long. V was clipped by 4 bases and J by 0 bases; unmatched bases: 6. The CDR3, as DNA: TGTGCCAGCAGCTCAGGGACAGCGAGCTCCTACGAGCAGTACTTC. It translates to CASSSGTASSYEQYF.

The chain carries TRBV6-5 and TRBJ1-2; perhaps TRBD1 as D (6 bases). The length of the CDR3 is 15 residues. V dropped 9 bases and J dropped 6 bases, with 23 bases sitting between them. Germline V gene lookup returns CDR1 MNHEY and CDR2 SVGAGI. CDR3 amino acids: CASLRTKGGPDGYTF. CDR3 DNA sequence: TGTGCCAGTCTCCGGACGAAAGGGGGTCCCGATGGCTACACCTTC.

The gene calls are TRBV5-1 and TRBJ2-5, with D tentatively TRBD1 (8 bases). In germline, CDR1 is SGHRS, CDR2 YFSETQ. V dropped 1 base and J dropped 2 bases, with 12 bases sitting between them. The CDR3 is made up of 15 amino acids. This CDR3 reads CASSLNRGGQETQYF. The CDR3 DNA is TGCGCCAGCAGCTTGAACAGGGGGGGACAAGAGACCCAGTACTTC.

The J gene is TRBJ1-1, the V gene TRBV28, with D possibly matching TRBD1 (5 bases). The germline V gene has CDR1 MDHEN and CDR2 SYDVKM. The CDR3 extends over 12 amino acids. With 3 bases removed from V and 12 bases from J, the gap between germline ends came to 14 bases. The CDR3 here is CASSFVGLQSFF. CDR3 DNA: TGTGCCAGCAGTTTCGTGGGGCTACAGTCTTTCTTT. The whole variable domain, remainder taken from reference TRBV28 and TRBJ1-1, is DVKVTQSSRYLVKRTGEKVFLECVQDMDHENMFWYRQDPGLGLRLIYFSYDVKMKEKGDIPEGYSVSREKKERFSLILESASTNQTSMYLCASSFVGLQSFFGQGTRLTVV.

J is TRBJ1-1 and V is TRBV27; D unresolved. The CDR3 is 13 amino acids. V was shortened by 5 bases and J by 1 base, with 8 bases between the two germline ends. Germline CDR1 reads MNHEY; CDR2 reads SMNVEV (reference sequence). The CDR3 reads CASSLTANTEAFF. The DNA for the CDR3 is TGTGCCAGCAGTCTCACAGCGAACACTGAAGCTTTCTTT.

The V call is TRBV28, the J call TRBJ2-7; D call uncertain. CDR3 length: 12 amino acids. Germline CDR1 and CDR2: MDHEN and SYDVKM. V lost 6 bases, J lost 2 bases, and 8 bases lay in between. The CDR3 sequence is CASSTTAYEQYF. The CDR3 DNA reads TGTGCCAGCAGCACCACGGCCTACGAGCAGTACTTC.

The chain links TRBV13 to TRBJ1-2; D remains ambiguous. The ends were cut back, 3 bases at V and 6 bases at J, with 14 bases in the middle. The CDR3 runs to 14 residues. CDR1 PRHDT and CDR2 FYEKMQ come from the germline V gene (reference sequence). CDR3 loop: CASSFEVANDGYTF. CDR3 DNA sequence: TGTGCCAGCAGCTTCGAGGTCGCGAATGATGGCTACACCTTC.

The chain joins TRBV28 to TRBJ1-2, with 10 positions matching TRBD1. The CDR3 consists of 14 residues. The germline V gene has CDR1 MDHEN and CDR2 SYDVKM. Trimming at V came to 3 bases and at J to 4 bases, leaving 2 bases not matched to a gene. The CDR3 coding sequence is TGTGCCAGCAGTTTGACAGGGGGCGGCTATGGCTACACCTTC. Translated, it gives CASSLTGGGYGYTF.

V usage is TRBV28 and J usage is TRBJ2-2; 11 nucleotides match TRBD2. This CDR3 contains 14 residues. The V segment lost 8 bases and the J segment 5 bases; nucleotides outside the gene matches: 4. Germline V gives CDR1 MDHEN, CDR2 SYDVKM. The CDR3 sequence is CASYASGRTGELFF. The CDR3 nucleotides are TGTGCCAGCTATGCTAGCGGGAGGACCGGGGAGCTGTTTTTT.

The CDR3 coding sequence is TGTGCCAGCAGCCAATCCGGGACTAGGAACACCGGGGAGCTGTTTTTT. It encodes CASSQSGTRNTGELFF. This rearrangement joins TRBV7-6 to TRBJ2-2, with TRBD2 matching 8 bases. Germline lookup yields CDR1 SGHVS and CDR2 FNYEAQ. The trim removed 5 bases at V and 1 base at J, leaving 6 bases unmatched. This CDR3 comprises 16 residues.

As for this clone: Different DNA sequences within this sample yield the same CDR3. The chain joins TRBV11-2 to TRBJ1-6; D unresolved. The germline CDR1 and CDR2 sequences are SGHAT and FQNNGV. The germline V and J ends were trimmed by 7 bases and 8 bases, with 12 bases remaining between them. CDR3 size: 13 residues. The CDR3 bases are TGTGCCAGCACCGAGCAGCAGGATTCACCCCTCCACTTT. This translates into CASTEQQDSPLHF.

V is TRBV10-3 and J is TRBJ2-7, with 7 bases fitting TRBD2. The CDR3 runs 14 residues. V trimming: 0 bases; J trimming: 2 bases; junction bases outside the gene matches: 1. Germline V gene lookup returns CDR1 ENHRY and CDR2 SYGVKD. The CDR3 bases are TGTGCCATCAGTGAGTCCACTAGCGCCTACGAGCAGTACTTC. As protein: CAISESTSAYEQYF.

CDR3 sequence (DNA): TGTGCCAGCAGCGTAGCTTCCGGGGTTGGAGCCAAAAACATTCAGTACTTC. The encoded protein is CASSVASGVGAKNIQYF. The chain is built from TRBV9 and TRBJ2-4; D perhaps matches TRBD2 (5 bases). The CDR3 has 17 residues. V was shortened by 0 bases and J by 0 bases, with 13 bases between the two germline ends. Germline-derived CDR1 and CDR2 are SGDLS and YYNGEE.

This chain uses TRBV4-1 with TRBJ2-5, with TRBD1 matching over 7 bases. Germline assignment: CDR1 MGHRA and CDR2 YSYEKL. Trimming removed 2 bases from V and 2 bases from J; junction bases left unmatched: 11. The CDR3 consists of 17 residues. This CDR3 is CASSQTGVGAKQETQYF. The CDR3 DNA reads TGCGCCAGCAGCCAAACAGGGGTCGGGGCCAAGCAAGAGACCCAGTACTTC.

The chain is built from TRBV2 and TRBJ2-7, with a tentative D call TRBD2 (6 bases). Germline loops: CDR1 SNHLY, CDR2 FYNNEI. Trimming removed 0 bases from V and 0 bases from J, with 9 bases in between. This CDR3 has 15 residues. The CDR3 loop reads CASSEARGASYEQYF. The CDR3, as DNA: TGTGCCAGCAGTGAAGCGCGGGGAGCCTCCTACGAGCAGTACTTC.

This chain joins TRBV19 and TRBJ1-5; perhaps TRBD1 as D (5 bases). V was shortened by 6 bases and J by 5 bases, with 14 bases between the two germline ends. CDR1 is LNHDA and CDR2 is SQIVND in the germline V gene (reference sequence). The CDR3 contains 14 residues. DNA for the CDR3: TGTGCCAGTAGCGCCCAGGGAATGGATCAGCCCCAGCATTTT. This translates into CASSAQGMDQPQHF.

There are a few counts of this clone. The rearrangement links TRBV5-8 to TRBJ2-7; perhaps TRBD1 as D (6 bases). This CDR3 is built from 14 residues. Germline V gives CDR1 SGHTS, CDR2 YDEGEE. Trimming took 3 bases from V and 7 from J, leaving 17 bases between them. The CDR3, as DNA: TGTGCCAGCAGCTATTACAGGGAATCAGGGGAGCAGTACTTC. Translation gives CASSYYRESGEQYF.

The J gene is TRBJ2-7, the V gene TRBV27; no firm D call. From germline, CDR1 is MNHEY and CDR2 SMNVEV (reference sequence). Trimming removed 2 bases at V and 2 bases at J, with 7 bases between. The CDR3 loop spans 13 amino acids. The CDR3, as DNA: TGTGCCAGCAGTTTAGGTAGAACCTACGAGCAGTACTTC. Translation gives CASSLGRTYEQYF.

This clone was seen once. The chain recombines TRBV9 with TRBJ2-4; 8 bases are a match to TRBD2. The CDR3 is made up of 15 amino acids. V lost 0 bases and J lost 6; bases outside the gene matches: 5. The V gene's germline CDR1 is SGDLS and CDR2 YYNGEE. The CDR3 loop is CASSVAGGTGNIQYF. Here the CDR3 DNA reads TGTGCCAGCAGCGTAGCGGGAGGGACGGGAAACATTCAGTACTTC.

The gene calls are TRBV5-1 and TRBJ2-3, with D possibly TRBD1 on 6 matching bases. The CDR3 runs 16 residues. V lost 6 bases and J lost 3, with 20 bases in between. Germline CDR1 SGHRS, CDR2 YFSETQ. CDR3 in amino acids: CASTPLGAAMTDTQYF. Here the CDR3 DNA reads TGCGCCAGCACCCCCCTGGGGGCGGCCATGACAGATACGCAGTATTTT.

The chain combines TRBV6-6 with TRBJ2-1; 7 bases line up with TRBD2. V dropped 0 bases and J dropped 4; count of bases not matched to a gene: 6. Germline-derived CDR1 and CDR2 are MNHNY and SVGAGI (reference sequence). This CDR3 comprises 16 residues. The CDR3 DNA reads as TGTGCCAGCAGTTACTCGACCCAGCGGGGTTACAATGAGCAGTTCTTC. Amino acids: CASSYSTQRGYNEQFF.

The genes are TRBV19 and TRBJ1-4; a weak D match, TRBD1 (5 bases). The CDR3 covers 16 residues. V lost 0 bases and J 5 bases, leaving 13 bases between the germline ends. CDR1 and CDR2 (germline): LNHDA, SQIVND (reference sequence). Here the CDR3 DNA reads TGTGCCAGTAGTATAGAGGGGGGGGGAAAGAATGAAAAACTGTTTTTT. This sequence encodes CASSIEGGGKNEKLFF.